One T cell receptor (beta chain) is described in this entry. The antigen is unknown. The sample belongs to a study of early T cells in non-severe SARS-CoV-2 infection. About the study: The sequenced material was bulk RNA from unsorted whole blood, and its chains were unpaired. Regarding the study as a whole: Anti-spike CD8 specificities were favored by VDJdb matching, whose results missed private and CD4 specificities.

TCRdb reprocessed the 5' RACE reads via MiXCR and lists one record per CDR3 protein. The profile shows roughly 99,000 distinct CDR3 sequences, over 9.5% of them singletons. Sequencing used whole blood, obtained at baseline. This sequence was found in an adult who was a healthcare worker with PCR-confirmed SARS-CoV-2 infection or an uninfected control (not recorded which).

The CDR3 sequence: CASSPDRQIYGYTF. CDR3 bases: TGTGCCAGCAGCCCGGACAGACAGATTTATGGCTACACCTTC. The J gene is TRBJ1-2, the V gene TRBV9; a possible D gene is TRBD1 (6 bases). Trimming cost V 4 bases and J 5 bases, with 15 bases left between them. The CDR3 spans 14 residues. CDR1 and CDR2 from the germline V gene are SGDLS and YYNGEE. The entire variable domain, with the rest obtained from reference TRBV9 and TRBJ1-2, is as follows: DSGVTQTPKHLITATGQRVTLRCSPRSGDLSVYWYQQSLDQGLQFLIQYYNGEERAKGNILERFSAQQFPDLHSELNLSSLELGDSALYFCASSPDRQIYGYTFGSGTRLTVV.